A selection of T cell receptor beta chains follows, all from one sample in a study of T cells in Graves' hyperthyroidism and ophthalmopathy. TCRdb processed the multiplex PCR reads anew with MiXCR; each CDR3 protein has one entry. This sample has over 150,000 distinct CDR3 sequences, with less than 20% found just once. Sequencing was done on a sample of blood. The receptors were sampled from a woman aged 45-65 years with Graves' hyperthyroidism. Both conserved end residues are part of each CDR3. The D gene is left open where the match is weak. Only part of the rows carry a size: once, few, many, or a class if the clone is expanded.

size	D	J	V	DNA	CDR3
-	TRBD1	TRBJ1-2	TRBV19	TGTGCCAGTAGTCTCACAGGGGGAATCGGCGACACCTTC	CASSLTGGIGDTF
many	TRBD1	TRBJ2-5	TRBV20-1	TGCAGTGCTCCCCGGACAGGGGGGGAGACCCAGTACTTC	CSAPRTGGETQYF
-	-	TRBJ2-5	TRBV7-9	TGTGCCAGCAGCCTCCGGGGACCCCAAGAGACCCAGTACTTC	CASSLRGPQETQYF
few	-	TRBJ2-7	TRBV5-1	TGCGCCAGCAGGGAATCTTACAGGGTTACCGAACAGTACTTC	CASRESYRVTEQYF
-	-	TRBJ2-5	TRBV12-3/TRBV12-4	TGTGCCAGCAGCCCAGGGGGGGTGGGGAAGTACTTC	CASSPGGVGKYF
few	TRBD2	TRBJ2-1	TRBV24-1	TGTGCCACCAGCGGGGGGGTCGACAATGAGCAGTTCTTC	CATSGGVDNEQFF
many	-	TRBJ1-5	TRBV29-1	TGCAGCGTTGAAGACGTCGACAGAAACCACAATCAGCCCCAGCATTTT	CSVEDVDRNHNQPQHF
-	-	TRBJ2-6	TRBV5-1	TGCGCCAGCAGCCTCCGGGACACGGTTCTTGGGGCCAACGTCCTGACTTTC	CASSLRDTVLGANVLTF
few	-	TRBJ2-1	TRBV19	TGTGCCAGTAGCGATAGTGACATCTCCTACAATGAGCAGTTCTTC	CASSDSDISYNEQFF
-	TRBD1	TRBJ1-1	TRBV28	TGTGCCAGCCACCGGGGGGGGACAGGGGTATCTGAAGCTTTCTTT	CASHRGGTGVSEAFF
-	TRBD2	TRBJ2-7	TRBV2	TGTGCCAGCCTAGAGACTAGCGCCCACGAGCAGTACTTC	CASLETSAHEQYF
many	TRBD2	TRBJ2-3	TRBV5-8	TGTGCCAGCAGCTTGCGGTTACTAGCGGGAGTAGGGAATACGCAGTATTTT	CASSLRLLAGVGNTQYF
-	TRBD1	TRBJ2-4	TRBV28	TGTGCCATCAGACAGGGAAACATTCAGTACTTC	CAIRQGNIQYF
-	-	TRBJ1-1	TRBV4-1	TGCGCCAGCAGCCAAGATCAAGAGACTGAAGCTTTCTTT	CASSQDQETEAFF